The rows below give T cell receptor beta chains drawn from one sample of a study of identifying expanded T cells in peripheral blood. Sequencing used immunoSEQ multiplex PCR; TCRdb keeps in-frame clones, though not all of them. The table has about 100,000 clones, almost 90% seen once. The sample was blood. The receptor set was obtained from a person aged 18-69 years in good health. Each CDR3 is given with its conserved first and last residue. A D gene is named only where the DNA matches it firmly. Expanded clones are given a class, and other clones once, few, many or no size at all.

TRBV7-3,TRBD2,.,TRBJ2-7,CASSLMAGGSYEQYF,TGTGCCAGCAGCTTAATGGCGGGGGGATCCTACGAGCAGTACTTC
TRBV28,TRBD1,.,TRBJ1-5,CASSFYLRDSVSNQPQHF,TGTGCCAGCAGTTTCTACCTCCGGGACAGCGTAAGCAATCAGCCCCAGCATTTT
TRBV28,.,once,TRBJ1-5,CASSPDTLDGYSNQPQHF,TGTGCCAGCAGTCCTGACACTCTGGACGGATATAGCAATCAGCCCCAGCATTTT
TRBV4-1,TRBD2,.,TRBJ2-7,CASSQDRASGEHEQYF,TGCGCCAGCAGCCAAGATCGGGCTAGCGGGGAACACGAGCAGTACTTC
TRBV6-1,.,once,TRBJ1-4,CASSENSNEKLFF,TGTGCCAGCAGTGAAAACAGTAATGAAAAACTGTTTTTT
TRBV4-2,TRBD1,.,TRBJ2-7,CASSQGGQGVSYEQYF,TGTGCCAGCAGCCAAGGGGGACAGGGAGTTTCCTACGAGCAGTACTTC
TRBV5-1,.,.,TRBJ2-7,CASSLFPGGLGAVAASYEQYF,TGCGCCAGCAGCTTGTTCCCAGGGGGTCTAGGTGCGGTAGCGGCCTCCTACGAGCAGTACTTC
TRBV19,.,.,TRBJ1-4,CASNTGDVGEKLFF,TGTGCCAGTAACACCGGGGACGTAGGTGAAAAACTGTTTTTT
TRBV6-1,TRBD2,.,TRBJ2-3,CASSEEAGGRDTQYF,TGTGCCAGCAGTGAAGAAGCGGGGGGGCGGGATACGCAGTATTTT
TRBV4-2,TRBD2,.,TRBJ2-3,CASSRGLAGGTDTQYF,TGTGCCAGCAGCCGTGGACTAGCGGGAGGCACAGATACGCAGTATTTT
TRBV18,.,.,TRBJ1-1,CASSPRDTEAFF,TGTGCCAGCTCACCACGGGATACTGAAGCTTTCTTT
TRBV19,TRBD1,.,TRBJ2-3,CASSRTGETDTQYF,TGTGCCAGTAGTAGGACAGGGGAGACAGATACGCAGTATTTT
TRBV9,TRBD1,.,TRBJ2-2,CASSVGTGGLYTGELFF,TGTGCCAGCAGCGTAGGAACAGGGGGCTTGTACACCGGGGAGCTGTTTTTT
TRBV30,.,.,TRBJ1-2,CAWSVQGLDGYTF,TGTGCCTGGAGCGTACAGGGACTTGATGGCTACACCTTC
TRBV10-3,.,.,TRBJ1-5,CAISGEGEPQHF,TGTGCCATCAGTGGGGAAGGGGAACCCCAGCATTTT
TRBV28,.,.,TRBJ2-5,CASSLSGRETQYF,TGTGCCAGCAGTTTATCAGGGAGGGAGACCCAGTACTTC
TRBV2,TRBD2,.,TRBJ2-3,CASRRTSADTQYF,TGTGCCAGCAGGAGGACTAGTGCAGATACGCAGTATTTT
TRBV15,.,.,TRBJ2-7,CATSKTQTEDYEQYF,TGTGCCACCAGCAAGACCCAGACAGAGGACTACGAGCAGTACTTC
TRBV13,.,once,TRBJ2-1,CASRRGWGGDAYNEQFF,TGTGCCAGCCGAAGGGGTTGGGGCGGTGACGCCTACAATGAGCAGTTCTTC
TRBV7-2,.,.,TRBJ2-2,CASRRAGLTGELFF,TGTGCCAGCAGACGAGCGGGTCTCACCGGGGAGCTGTTTTTT
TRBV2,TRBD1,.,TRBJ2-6,CASSVWATGQGLSGANVLTF,TGTGCCAGCAGTGTTTGGGCTACGGGACAGGGGCTCTCTGGGGCCAACGTCCTGACTTTC
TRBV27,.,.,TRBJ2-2,CASRSGGGELFF,TGTGCCAGCAGGAGTGGGGGCGGGGAGCTGTTTTTT
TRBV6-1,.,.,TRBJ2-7,CASQRDRVSSYEQYF,TGTGCCAGTCAGAGAGACCGGGTCAGCTCCTACGAGCAGTACTTC
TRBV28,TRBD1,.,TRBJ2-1,CASRLGGSEQFF,TGTGCCAGCCGTTTAGGGGGCAGTGAGCAGTTCTTC
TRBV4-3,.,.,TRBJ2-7,CASSQDFGPYEQYF,TGCGCCAGCAGCCAAGATTTCGGGCCCTACGAGCAGTACTTC
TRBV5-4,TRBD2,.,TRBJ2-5,CASSGGGETQYF,TGTGCCAGCAGCGGGGGGGGAGAGACCCAGTACTTC
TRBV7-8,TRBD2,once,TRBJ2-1,CASSQLAGAYNEQFF,TGTGCCAGCAGCCAACTAGCGGGGGCCTACAATGAGCAGTTCTTC
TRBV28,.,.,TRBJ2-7,CASSAVPDSTYEQYF,TGTGCCAGCAGTGCCGTCCCGGACAGTACCTACGAGCAGTACTTC
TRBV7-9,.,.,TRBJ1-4,CASSAGYGAGEKLFF,TGTGCCAGCAGCGCCGGGTACGGGGCGGGGGAAAAACTGTTTTTT
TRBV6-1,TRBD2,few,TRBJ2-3,CASSELAGGPDTQYF,TGTGCCAGCAGTGAACTAGCGGGGGGGCCAGATACGCAGTATTTT
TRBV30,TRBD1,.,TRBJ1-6,CAWSVPWQAGQQISPLHF,TGTGCCTGGAGTGTACCCTGGCAAGCGGGACAGCAAATTTCACCCCTCCACTTT
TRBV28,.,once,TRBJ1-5,CASEAGAVVNQPQHF,TGTGCCAGTGAAGCGGGGGCGGTTGTTAATCAGCCCCAGCATTTT
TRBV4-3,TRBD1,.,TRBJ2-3,CASSQGTGDADTQYF,TGCGCCAGCAGCCAAGGGACAGGGGACGCAGATACGCAGTATTTT
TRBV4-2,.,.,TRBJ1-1,CASSQDPWGLNTEAFF,TGTGCCAGCAGCCAAGACCCTTGGGGTTTGAACACTGAAGCTTTCTTT
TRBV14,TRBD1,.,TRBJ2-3,CASSFLPGTGNTDTQYF,TGTGCCAGCAGCTTTCTCCCCGGGACAGGAAACACAGATACGCAGTATTTT
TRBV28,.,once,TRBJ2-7,CASRLSSYEQYF,TGTGCCAGCAGGCTGAGCTCCTACGAGCAGTACTTC
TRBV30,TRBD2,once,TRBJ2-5,CAWNMISGGSETQYF,TGTGCCTGGAATATGATCAGCGGGGGCAGTGAGACCCAGTACTTC
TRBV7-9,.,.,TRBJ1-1,CASSLAPNTEAFF,TGTGCCAGCAGCTTAGCCCCAAACACTGAAGCTTTCTTT
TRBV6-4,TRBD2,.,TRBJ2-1,CASSRGSDNEQFF,TGTGCCAGCAGCCGCGGGAGTGACAATGAGCAGTTCTTC